This TCR beta chain was identified during a study of T cells in Graves' hyperthyroidism and ophthalmopathy (dated by TCRdb to the late 2010s). For the wider study: Peripheral blood was sampled at the time of initial diagnosis, prior to any treatment. TCR V-J signatures able to tell the groups apart were searched for in a discovery cohort of 90 to 100 patients, of whom roughly 42 had Graves' ophthalmopathy and about 60 had stable Graves' hyperthyroidism. Prospective prediction of ophthalmopathy was tested in an independent validation cohort of fewer than 20 hyperthyroidism patients and 17 patients who later progressed to ophthalmopathy. The 75 to 100 discovery patients were divided at random into training and test sets in a 7:3 ratio. Thyroid tissue and blood T-cell repertoires from roughly 6 Graves' hyperthyroidism patients were also compared in the study. After blood sampling, hyperthyroidism patients were treated with methimazole at a starting dose of 30 mg daily, and ophthalmopathy patients were treated with high-dose intravenous methylprednisolone. TCR Vbeta CDR3 sequencing of 130 to 150 peripheral blood samples (approximately 44 ophthalmopathy, 75 to 80 hyperthyroidism and approximately 17 progressor patients) is reported in the paper. Beyond this particular receptor, the publication reports: A 13 V-J signature model separated ophthalmopathy from stable hyperthyroidism, with 87.88% sensitivity and roughly 82% specificity in cross-validation and 80%/75% in testing. No statistical method was used to set the sample size in advance, and investigators knew the group allocation. During validation, the model predicted progression to ophthalmopathy a median of around 7 months ahead of onset, with 60% to 71% sensitivity and 72% to 80% specificity. Most expanded thyroid clonotypes (frequency above 0.001) were also found in blood, which suggests that blood repertoires may mirror thyroid immune responses.

The hyperthyroidism patients were between 18 and 65 years old and newly diagnosed, with a disease duration of less than 2 months. Any patient with an uncontrolled infection, another autoimmune disease, pregnancy or lactation was excluded. Diagnoses were based on clinical symptoms, serum thyroxine and TRAb, thyroid ultrasound and orbital computed tomography. Blood from progressor patients was drawn when they were first diagnosed with hyperthyroidism, before any ophthalmopathy symptoms appeared. PBMCs were isolated from 10 ml of fresh peripheral blood by Ficoll-Paque density gradient centrifugation. Progressor patients were initially diagnosed with Graves' hyperthyroidism and developed ophthalmopathy during follow-up. Trizol reagent was used to extract total RNA, and RNA quality was then checked on an Agilent 2100 Bioanalyzer. V lost 6 bases and J lost 2 bases, and the count of bases not matched to a germline gene is 7. For CDR1 and CDR2, the germline V gene lists SGHVS and FQNEAQ. From the cysteine up to the phenylalanine, the CDR3 has a length of 16 residues. The DNA shown is the 48-base CDR3, in frame from base 1.

This clonotype showed up many times. Its binding antigen is unknown. No clone much larger than this one lies a single base away; base qualities are absent. TCR beta CDR3 regions were amplified from RNA transcripts. A first-round RT-PCR of the TCR CDR3 used the HTBI primer set with the Qiagen OneStep RT-PCR kit. Libraries were constructed in a second round of multiplex PCR, after which size selection and purification were carried out. The libraries were sequenced on an Illumina HiSeq2000 using paired-end 100 bp reads. On the study's bioinformatics: Raw data were processed with SOAPnuke, discarding reads with adapters, uncalled bases, mean Phred below 15, or no exact constant-primer or identifier match. COPE v1.2.5 was used to merge the high-quality paired reads, and each unique nucleotide sequence was defined as a clonotype. MiTCR v1.1 was used to align the clonotypes against IMGT TRBV, TRBD and TRBJ reference segments. The analysis included only V-J combinations with a frequency above 0.0001, which together covered 98% to 99.2% of the repertoires. The TCS score was defined as F50 (clonal expansion) divided by E x V (chaos), with BLOSUM62-based TCRdist calculated between CDR3 peptides within each V-J. Welch's t-statistics and random forest reduced around 510 V-J features to 13, which were used in a naive Bayes classifier (R e1071). TCRdb reprocessing: public reads trimmed at Q25 with fastp, clones called with MiXCR, in-frame beta chains kept. Every entry covers one CDR3 protein and lists the most common genes and DNA from its rows. The V and J calls and clone size come from TCRdb's table, not from the authors' own analysis. The sample contains roughly 580,000 distinct CDR3 sequences, about 15% of them found a single time. The ten largest clones represent almost 6% of the sample.

This clonotype was sampled from a woman in her thirties with Graves' hyperthyroidism that later progressed to Graves' ophthalmopathy. Input material: blood. The rearranged chain carries TRBV7-8 and TRBJ2-2; a stretch of 9 junction bases matches TRBD2. The nucleotide sequence reads as follows: TGTGCCAGCAGGGTGACCGGGACTAGCAACACCGGGGAGCTGTTTTTT. The translation is CASRVTGTSNTGELFF. Extended through the reference TRBV7-8 and TRBJ2-2 proteins, this CDR3 yields the full variable domain: GAGVSQSPRYKVAKRGQDVALRCDPISGHVSLFWYQQALGQGPEFLTYFQNEAQLDKSGLPSDRFFAERPEGSVSTLKIQRTQQEDSAVYLCASRVTGTSNTGELFFGEGSRLTVL.